Listed below are T cell receptor beta chains from one sample, sequenced in a study of Graves' ophthalmopathy and Graves' hyperthyroidism. MiXCR, applied by TCRdb to the multiplex PCR reads, yields one record per CDR3 protein. The sample shows over a million distinct CDR3 sequences, 36% of them seen only once. Sequencing was done on a sample of peripheral blood or thyroid tissue (not recorded which). The receptors derive from an adult man with Graves' hyperthyroidism. CDR3s leave out the opening cysteine and the closing phenylalanine or tryptophan. Rows may omit the clone size; those that give it use once, few, many or a size class.

v_call,clone_size,j_call,cdr3_aa
TRBV5-1,many,TRBJ2-5,ASSFRLLAGNQETQY
TRBV6-6,many,TRBJ1-5,ASSPGNYQPQH
TRBV20-1,-,TRBJ2-3,SALPGLLSTDTQY
TRBV5-1,few,TRBJ2-3,ASSLFGTDTQY
TRBV2,few,TRBJ2-5,ASSIKPRETQY
TRBV10-3,once,TRBJ2-2,AISEGTENTGELF
TRBV7-8,-,TRBJ1-5,ASSLEDRNNQPQH
TRBV4-1,few,TRBJ1-1,ASSQGGIPRAF
TRBV7-2,-,TRBJ1-5,ASSSGAGVQPQH
TRBV20-1,-,TRBJ1-5,SVSGEMRGQPQH
TRBV30,few,TRBJ1-6,AWSMTTSGNSPLH
TRBV14,many,TRBJ2-7,ASSQVYGPGEQY
TRBV28,-,TRBJ2-7,ASSLFSNSYEQY
TRBV12-3/TRBV12-4,few,TRBJ2-7,ASSTGQSSNEQY
TRBV5-1,-,TRBJ2-2,ASSLSLAGAGTGELF
TRBV20-1,-,TRBJ2-5,SARDGRGGRETQY
TRBV19,few,TRBJ1-5,ASTNRALNQPQH
TRBV6-2/TRBV6-3,few,TRBJ2-7,ASSYVGTGWQY
TRBV12-3/TRBV12-4,few,TRBJ2-5,ASSSGGGPLETQY
TRBV12-3/TRBV12-4,-,TRBJ1-1,ASRAKGGVTEAF
TRBV7-2,few,TRBJ2-5,ASSQARSNQPQY
TRBV10-3,-,TRBJ1-6,AFSRERDSPLH
TRBV7-2,-,TRBJ1-1,ASSPDGDANTEAF
TRBV10-3,-,TRBJ1-5,ASSYEAGRQPQH
TRBV7-8,-,TRBJ1-5,ASNQGANQPQH